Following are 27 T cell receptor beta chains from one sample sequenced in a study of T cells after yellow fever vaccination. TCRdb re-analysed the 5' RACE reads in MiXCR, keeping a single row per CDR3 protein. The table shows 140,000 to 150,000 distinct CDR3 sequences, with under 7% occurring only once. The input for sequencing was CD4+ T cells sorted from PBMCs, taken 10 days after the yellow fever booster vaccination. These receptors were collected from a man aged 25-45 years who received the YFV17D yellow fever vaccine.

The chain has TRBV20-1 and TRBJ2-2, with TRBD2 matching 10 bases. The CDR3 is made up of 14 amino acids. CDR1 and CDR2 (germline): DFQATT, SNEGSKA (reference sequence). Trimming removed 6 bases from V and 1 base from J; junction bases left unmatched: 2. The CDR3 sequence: CSALAGGNTGELFF. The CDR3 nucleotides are TGCAGTGCGTTAGCGGGAGGGAACACCGGGGAGCTGTTTTTT.

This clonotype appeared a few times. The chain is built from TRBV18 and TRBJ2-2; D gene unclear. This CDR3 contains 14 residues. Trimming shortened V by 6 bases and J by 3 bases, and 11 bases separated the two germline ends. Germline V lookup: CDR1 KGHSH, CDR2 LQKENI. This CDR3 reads CASSLKRDTGELFF. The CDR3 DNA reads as TGTGCCAGCTCCCTCAAACGGGACACCGGGGAGCTGTTTTTT.

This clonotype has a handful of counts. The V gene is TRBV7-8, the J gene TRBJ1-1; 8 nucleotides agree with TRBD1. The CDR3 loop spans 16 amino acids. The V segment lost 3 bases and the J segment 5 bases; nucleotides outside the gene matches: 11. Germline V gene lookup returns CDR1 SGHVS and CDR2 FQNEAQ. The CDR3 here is CASSFPTGAMRTEAFF. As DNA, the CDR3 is TGTGCCAGCAGCTTTCCGACAGGGGCGATGCGTACTGAAGCTTTCTTT.

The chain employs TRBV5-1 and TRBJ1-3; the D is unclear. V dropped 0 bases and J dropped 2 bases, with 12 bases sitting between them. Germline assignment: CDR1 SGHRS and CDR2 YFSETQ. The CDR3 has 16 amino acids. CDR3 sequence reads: CASSLAPGFAGNTIYF. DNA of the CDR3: TGCGCCAGCAGCTTGGCGCCAGGATTCGCTGGAAACACCATATATTTT.

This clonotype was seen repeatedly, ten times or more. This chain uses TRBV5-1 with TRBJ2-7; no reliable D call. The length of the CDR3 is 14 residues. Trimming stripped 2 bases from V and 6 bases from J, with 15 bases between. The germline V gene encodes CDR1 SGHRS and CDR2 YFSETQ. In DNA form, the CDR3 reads TGCGCCAGCAGCTTATTTGCGACGGCCGGCGAGCAGTACTTC. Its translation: CASSLFATAGEQYF.

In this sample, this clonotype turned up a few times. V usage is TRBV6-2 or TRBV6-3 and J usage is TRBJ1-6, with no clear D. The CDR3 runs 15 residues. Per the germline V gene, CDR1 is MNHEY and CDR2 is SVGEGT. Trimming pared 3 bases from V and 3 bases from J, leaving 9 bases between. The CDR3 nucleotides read TGTGCCAGCAGTTATCGCCAGCACTATAATTCACCCCTCCACTTT. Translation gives CASSYRQHYNSPLHF.

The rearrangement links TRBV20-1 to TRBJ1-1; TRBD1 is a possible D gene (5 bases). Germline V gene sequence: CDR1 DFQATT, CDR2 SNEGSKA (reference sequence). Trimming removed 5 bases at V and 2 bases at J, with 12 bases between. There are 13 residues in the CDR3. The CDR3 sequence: CSAVKGRNTEAFF. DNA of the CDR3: TGCAGTGCTGTCAAGGGGCGCAACACTGAAGCTTTCTTT.

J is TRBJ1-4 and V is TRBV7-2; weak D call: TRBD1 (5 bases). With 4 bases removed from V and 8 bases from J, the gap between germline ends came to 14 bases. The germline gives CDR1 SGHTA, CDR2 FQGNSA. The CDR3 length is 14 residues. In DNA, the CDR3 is TGTGCCAGCAGCTCTCCCGGGACTTGGGAAAAACTGTTTTTT. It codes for CASSSPGTWEKLFF.

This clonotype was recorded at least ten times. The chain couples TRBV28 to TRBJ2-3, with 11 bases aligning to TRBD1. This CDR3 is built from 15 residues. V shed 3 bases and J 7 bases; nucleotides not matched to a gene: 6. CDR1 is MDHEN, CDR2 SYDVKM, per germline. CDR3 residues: CASSFTDRGPHTQYF. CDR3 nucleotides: TGTGCCAGCAGTTTTACGGACAGGGGGCCCCATACGCAGTATTTT. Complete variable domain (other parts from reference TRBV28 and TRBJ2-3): DVKVTQSSRYLVKRTGEKVFLECVQDMDHENMFWYRQDPGLGLRLIYFSYDVKMKEKGDIPEGYSVSREKKERFSLILESASTNQTSMYLCASSFTDRGPHTQYFGPGTRLTVL.

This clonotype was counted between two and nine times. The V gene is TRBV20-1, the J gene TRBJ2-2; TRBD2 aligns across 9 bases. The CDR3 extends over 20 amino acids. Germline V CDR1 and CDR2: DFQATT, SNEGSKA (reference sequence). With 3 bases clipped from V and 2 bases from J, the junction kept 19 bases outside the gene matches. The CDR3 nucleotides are TGCAGTGCTAGTTATTGGCTAGCGGGACCACAACGTTTAAACACCGGGGAGCTGTTTTTT. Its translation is CSASYWLAGPQRLNTGELFF.

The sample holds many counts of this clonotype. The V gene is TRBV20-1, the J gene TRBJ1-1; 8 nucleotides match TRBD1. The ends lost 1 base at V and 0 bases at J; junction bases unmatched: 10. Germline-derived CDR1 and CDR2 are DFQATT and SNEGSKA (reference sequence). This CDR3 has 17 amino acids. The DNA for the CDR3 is TGCAGTGCTAGAGTCAGGGGGCGTTCCGTTCTGAACACTGAAGCTTTCTTT. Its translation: CSARVRGRSVLNTEAFF.

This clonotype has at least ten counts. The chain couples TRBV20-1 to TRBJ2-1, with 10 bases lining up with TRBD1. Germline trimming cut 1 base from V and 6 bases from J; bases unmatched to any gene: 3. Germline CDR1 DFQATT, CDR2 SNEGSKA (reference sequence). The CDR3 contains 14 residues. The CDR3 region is CSARGTGGGNEQFF. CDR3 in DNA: TGCAGTGCTAGAGGGACAGGGGGTGGCAATGAGCAGTTCTTC.

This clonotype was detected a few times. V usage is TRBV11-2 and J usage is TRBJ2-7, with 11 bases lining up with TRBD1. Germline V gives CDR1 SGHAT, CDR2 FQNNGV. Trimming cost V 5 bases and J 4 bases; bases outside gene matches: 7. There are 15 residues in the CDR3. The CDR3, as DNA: TGTGCCAGCAGCCGACCGGACAGGGGGCAATACGAGCAGTACTTC. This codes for CASSRPDRGQYEQYF.

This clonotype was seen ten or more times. CDR3 nucleotide sequence: TGCGCCAGCAGCTTGGACGACCGCTACGAGCAGTACTTC. Its protein product is CASSLDDRYEQYF. The chain has TRBV5-1 and TRBJ2-7; D gene uncertain. Germline V gene sequence: CDR1 SGHRS, CDR2 YFSETQ. Trimming pared 0 bases from V and 3 bases from J, leaving 7 bases between. The CDR3 has 13 amino acids.

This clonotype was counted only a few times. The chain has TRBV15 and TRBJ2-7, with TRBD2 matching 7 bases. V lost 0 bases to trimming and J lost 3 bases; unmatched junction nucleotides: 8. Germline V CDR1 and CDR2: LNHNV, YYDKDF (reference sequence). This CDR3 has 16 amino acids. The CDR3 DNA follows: TGTGCCACCAGCAGAGATCTGGCGGGAGCTGGCTACGAGCAGTACTTC. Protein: CATSRDLAGAGYEQYF.

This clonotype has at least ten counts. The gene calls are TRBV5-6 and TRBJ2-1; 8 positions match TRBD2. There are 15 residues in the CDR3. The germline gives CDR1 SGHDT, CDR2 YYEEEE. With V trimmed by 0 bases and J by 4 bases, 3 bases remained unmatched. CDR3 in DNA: TGTGCCAGCAGCTTGGGTAGCGGGATATACAATGAGCAGTTCTTC. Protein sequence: CASSLGSGIYNEQFF. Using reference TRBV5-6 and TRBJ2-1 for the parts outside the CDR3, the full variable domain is DAGVTQSPTHLIKTRGQQVTLRCSPKSGHDTVSWYQQALGQGPQFIFQYYEEEERQRGNFPDRFSGHQFPNYSSELNVNALLLGDSALYLCASSLGSGIYNEQFFGPGTRLTVL.

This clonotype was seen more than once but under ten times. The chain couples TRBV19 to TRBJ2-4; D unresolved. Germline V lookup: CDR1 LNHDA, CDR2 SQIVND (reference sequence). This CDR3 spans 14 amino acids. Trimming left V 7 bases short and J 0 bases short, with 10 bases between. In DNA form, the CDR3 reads TGTGCCAGTACCAGTAGCCTAGCCAAAAACATTCAGTACTTC. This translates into CASTSSLAKNIQYF.

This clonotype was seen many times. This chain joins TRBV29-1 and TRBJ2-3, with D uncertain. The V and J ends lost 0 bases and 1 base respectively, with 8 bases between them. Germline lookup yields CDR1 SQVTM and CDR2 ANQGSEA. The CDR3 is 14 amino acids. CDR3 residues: CSVEDPAGTDTQYF. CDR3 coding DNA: TGCAGCGTTGAAGATCCGGCAGGCACAGATACGCAGTATTTT.

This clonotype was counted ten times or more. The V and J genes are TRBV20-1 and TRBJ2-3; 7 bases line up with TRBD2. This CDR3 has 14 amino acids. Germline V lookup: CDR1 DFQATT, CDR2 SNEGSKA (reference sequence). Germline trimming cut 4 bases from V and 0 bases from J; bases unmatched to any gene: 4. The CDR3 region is CSAKSGASTDTQYF. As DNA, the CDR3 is TGCAGTGCTAAGAGCGGGGCTAGCACAGATACGCAGTATTTT.

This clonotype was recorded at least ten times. CDR3: CASAGTGAPNQPQHF. The CDR3 DNA reads as TGTGCCAGCGCCGGGACAGGTGCCCCTAATCAGCCCCAGCATTTT. V and J are TRBV2 and TRBJ1-5, with 8 bases fitting TRBD1. V trimming: 8 bases; J trimming: 4 bases; junction bases outside the gene matches: 10. The CDR3 is 15 residues long. Germline lookup yields CDR1 SNHLY and CDR2 FYNNEI.

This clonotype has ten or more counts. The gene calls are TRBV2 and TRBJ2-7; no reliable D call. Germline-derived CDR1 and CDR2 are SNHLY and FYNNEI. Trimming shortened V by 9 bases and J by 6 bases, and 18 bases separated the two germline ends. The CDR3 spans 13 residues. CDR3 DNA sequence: TGTGCCAGTGAATTCTCCGCTCGATCCGAGCAGTACTTC. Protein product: CASEFSARSEQYF.

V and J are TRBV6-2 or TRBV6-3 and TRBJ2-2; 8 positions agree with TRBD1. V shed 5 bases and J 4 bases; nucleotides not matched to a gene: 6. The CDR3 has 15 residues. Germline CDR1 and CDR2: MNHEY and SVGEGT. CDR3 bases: TGTGCCAGCAGTGATATGACAGGGGCCACCGGGGAGCTGTTTTTT. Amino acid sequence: CASSDMTGATGELFF.

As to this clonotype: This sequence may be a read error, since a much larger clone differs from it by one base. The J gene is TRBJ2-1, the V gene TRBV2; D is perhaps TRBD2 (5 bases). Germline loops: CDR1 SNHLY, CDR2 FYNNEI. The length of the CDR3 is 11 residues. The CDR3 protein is CGSSEFGGQFF. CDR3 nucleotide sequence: TGTGGCAGCAGTGAATTCGGAGGGCAGTTCTTC. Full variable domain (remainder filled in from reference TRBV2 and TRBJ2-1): EPEVTQTPSHQVTQMGQEVILRCVPISNHLYFYWYRQILGQKVEFLVSFYNNEISEKSEIFDDQFSVERPDGSNFTLKIRSTKLEDSAMYFCGSSEFGGQFFGPGTRLTVL.

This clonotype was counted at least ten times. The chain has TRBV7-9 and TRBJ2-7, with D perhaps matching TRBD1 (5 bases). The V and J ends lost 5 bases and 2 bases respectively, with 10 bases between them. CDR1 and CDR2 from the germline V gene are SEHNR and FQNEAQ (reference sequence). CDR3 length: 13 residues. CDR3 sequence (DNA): TGTGCCAGCAGCCAGGGTCTTCCCTACGAGCAGTACTTC. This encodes CASSQGLPYEQYF.

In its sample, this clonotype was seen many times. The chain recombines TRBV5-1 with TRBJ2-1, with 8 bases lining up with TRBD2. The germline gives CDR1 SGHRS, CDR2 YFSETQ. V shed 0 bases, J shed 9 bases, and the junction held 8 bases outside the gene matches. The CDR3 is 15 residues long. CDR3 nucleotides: TGCGCCAGCAGCTTGGATTCGGGAGGGCAGAGTGAGCAGTTCTTC. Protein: CASSLDSGGQSEQFF.

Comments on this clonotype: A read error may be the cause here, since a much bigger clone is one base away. CDR3 sequence: CSASWATSGADTQYF. The CDR3 DNA sequence: TGCAGTGCTAGTTGGGCGACTAGCGGGGCAGATACGCAGTATTTT. The rearrangement joins TRBV20-1 to TRBJ2-3; 11 nucleotides agree with TRBD2. Germline CDR1 and CDR2: DFQATT and SNEGSKA (reference sequence). The CDR3 runs to 15 residues. V lost 3 bases and J lost 4; bases outside the gene matches: 6.

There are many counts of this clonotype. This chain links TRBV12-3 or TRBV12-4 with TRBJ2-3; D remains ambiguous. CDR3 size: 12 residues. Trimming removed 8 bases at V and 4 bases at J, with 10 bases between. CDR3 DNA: TGTGCCAGCGCCGGATTCCCAGATACGCAGTATTTT. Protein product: CASAGFPDTQYF.